Shown below are 14 T cell receptor beta chains from a single sample sequenced in a study of blood T cell repertoires in COVID-19. Clones were read by immunoSEQ multiplex PCR, and TCRdb kept only the in-frame ones, dropping some. The data contain roughly 150,000 clones, roughly 80% of them singletons. The specimen was peripheral blood. These TCRs come from a man aged 50 to 59 with active or convalescent COVID-19.

The chain uses TRBV28 and TRBJ2-7; a weak D match, TRBD2 (5 bases). The germline gives CDR1 MDHEN, CDR2 SYDVKM. V shed 3 bases and J shed 0 bases, with 12 bases lying between them. The CDR3 covers 15 residues. In DNA form, the CDR3 reads TGTGCCAGCAGTTTCCTAGCAGGATTCTCCTACGAGCAGTACTTC. Translating gives CASSFLAGFSYEQYF.

The gene calls are TRBV24-1 and TRBJ2-1; D might be TRBD1 (6 bases). Germline CDR1 reads KGHDR; CDR2 reads SFDVKD. The length of the CDR3 is 17 residues. V dropped 4 bases and J dropped 1 base, with 16 bases sitting between them. The CDR3 DNA is TGTGCCACCAGTGACCCAGGGGTTCCGAGGTCCTACAATGAGCAGTTCTTC. Translating gives CATSDPGVPRSYNEQFF.

J is TRBJ1-5 and V is TRBV19; 8 nucleotides agree with TRBD1. This CDR3 is 15 amino acids long. The germline CDR1 and CDR2 sequences are LNHDA and SQIVND (reference sequence). J gave up 7 bases and V 7 bases, and 12 bases lay outside the gene matches. The CDR3 spells CASIRTGMAEQPQHF. CDR3 coding DNA: TGTGCCAGTATTAGGACAGGGATGGCGGAGCAGCCCCAGCATTTT. Variable domain in full (rest from reference TRBV19 and TRBJ1-5): DGGITQSPKYLFRKEGQNVTLSCEQNLNHDAMYWYRQDPGQGLRLIYYSQIVNDFQKGDIAEGYSVSREKKESFPLTVTSAQKNPTAFYLCASIRTGMAEQPQHFGDGTRLSIL.

V gene TRBV4-2 combines with J gene TRBJ1-2, with D perhaps TRBD1 (5 bases). This CDR3 spans 16 amino acids. The V gene's germline CDR1 is LGHNA and CDR2 YNFKEQ. Trimming pared 2 bases from V and 5 bases from J, leaving 18 bases between. The CDR3 region is CASSQNPQGGDYGYTF. As DNA, the CDR3 is TGTGCCAGCAGCCAAAATCCCCAGGGAGGGGATTATGGCTACACCTTC.

The rearrangement links TRBV6-5 to TRBJ1-5, with D possibly TRBD1 on 6 matching bases. The CDR3 is made up of 14 amino acids. CDR1 and CDR2 (germline): MNHEY, SVGAGI. V gave up 4 bases and J gave up 6 bases, with 13 bases separating them. This chain's CDR3 is CASSSGTSGQPQHF. The CDR3 nucleotides read TGTGCCAGCAGTTCCGGGACATCTGGTCAGCCCCAGCATTTT.

This chain connects TRBV28 to TRBJ2-7; TRBD1 agrees at 10 bases. The junction had 12 bases not matched to a gene; V was cut back by 3 bases and J by 1 base. CDR3 length: 18 amino acids. Germline V gene sequence: CDR1 MDHEN, CDR2 SYDVKM. CDR3 protein: CASSFSVGQGENSYEQYF. The CDR3 region has the DNA TGTGCCAGCAGTTTCTCCGTAGGACAGGGGGAAAATTCCTACGAGCAGTACTTC.

This sequence joins TRBV27 and TRBJ1-2; D is perhaps TRBD1 (6 bases). Per the germline V gene, CDR1 is MNHEY and CDR2 is SMNVEV (reference sequence). V was trimmed by 4 bases and J by 3 bases, leaving 12 bases between them. The CDR3 runs 14 residues. CDR3 DNA sequence: TGTGCCAGCAGTTCAGACAGGACACACTATGGCTACACCTTC. It yields the protein CASSSDRTHYGYTF.

This clone was found a few times. The chain joins TRBV28 to TRBJ2-1; 14 bases are shared with TRBD2. Looked up from germline, CDR1 is MDHEN and CDR2 is SYDVKM. The CDR3 loop spans 19 amino acids. The V gene end was trimmed by 4 bases and the J gene end by 6 bases; junction bases not matched to a gene: 14. The CDR3 region has the DNA TGTGCCAGCAGTTCGGGACTAGCGGGAGTTAAGATCTTAAGCAATGAGCAGTTCTTC. It codes for CASSSGLAGVKILSNEQFF.

This clone has a handful of counts. The V call is TRBV10-1, the J call TRBJ2-7, with 8 bases that match TRBD1. The CDR3 totals 12 residues. Germline V gives CDR1 WNHNN, CDR2 SYGVQD (reference sequence). After removal of 5 bases from V and 8 bases from J, the junction contained 5 bases not matched to a gene. The CDR3 reads CASSSDRDKQYF. The CDR3 DNA follows: TGCGCCAGCAGTTCGGACAGGGACAAGCAGTACTTC.

CDR3: CASSPRTAGVNTGELFF. The CDR3 DNA reads as TGTGCCAGCAGTCCCCGGACAGCGGGAGTTAACACCGGGGAGCTGTTTTTT. The chain recombines TRBV6-6 with TRBJ2-2; TRBD2 matches at 8 bases. The ends lost 5 bases at V and 2 bases at J; junction bases unmatched: 10. Germline V lookup: CDR1 MNHNY, CDR2 SVGAGI (reference sequence). This CDR3 has 17 amino acids.

This chain links TRBV4-2 with TRBJ2-1; TRBD2 matches at 12 bases. Germline V gene sequence: CDR1 LGHNA, CDR2 YNFKEQ. The CDR3 is made up of 16 amino acids. The trim removed 4 bases at V and 9 bases at J, leaving 10 bases unmatched. CDR3 region: CASSPGLAGGKAEQFF. CDR3 DNA sequence: TGTGCCAGCAGCCCCGGGCTAGCGGGAGGGAAAGCTGAGCAGTTCTTC.

The rearrangement uses TRBV2 and TRBJ1-3, with 9 bases that match TRBD1. The CDR3 loop spans 17 amino acids. In germline, CDR1 is SNHLY, CDR2 FYNNEI. With 1 base clipped from V and 5 bases from J, the junction kept 9 bases outside the gene matches. DNA of the CDR3: TGTGCCAGCAGTGAAGAGCGGGACAGGGTAGCCCGAAACACCATATATTTT. Its protein product is CASSEERDRVARNTIYF.

The CDR3 sequence: CSAAQGGNQPQHF. For the CDR3, the DNA is TGCAGCGCGGCGCAGGGAGGAAATCAGCCCCAGCATTTT. The chain uses TRBV29-1 and TRBJ1-5; D may be TRBD1 (5 bases). The germline V gene encodes CDR1 SQVTM and CDR2 ANQGSEA. Deletions cut 7 bases from V and 4 bases from J, with 14 bases between. The CDR3 runs 13 residues.

The chain links TRBV28 to TRBJ1-5; tentative D call: TRBD1 (6 bases). The CDR3 covers 15 residues. Germline CDR1 MDHEN, CDR2 SYDVKM. The V end was cut by 3 bases, the J end by 0 bases, with 9 bases between. The CDR3: CASSFQGPSNQPQHF. Here the CDR3 DNA reads TGTGCCAGCAGTTTCCAGGGGCCTAGCAATCAGCCCCAGCATTTT.